Following are 15 T cell receptor beta chains from one sample sequenced in a study of a mutant IDH1 vaccine in newly diagnosed glioma. The time point was: week 35, safety follow-up. In every dose of vaccine, 300 ug of mutant IDH1 20-mer peptide was given alongside topical imiquimod. Their antigen targets remain unknown. Sequenced by immunoSEQ multiplex PCR; TCRdb stores in-frame clones only, minus some. Of about 69,000 clones detected, around 87% appear once; the ten largest clones hold about 2%. The sample in question was PBMCs, obtained from a glioma patient whose treatment included an IDH1 peptide vaccine. The receptors originated from a man aged 25-40 years with glioma.

The chain links TRBV28 to TRBJ1-2; TRBD1 matches at 7 bases. The CDR3 consists of 13 residues. Unmatched junction bases numbered 14, after V lost 8 bases and J lost 11 bases. In germline, CDR1 is MDHEN, CDR2 SYDVKM. The CDR3 region has the DNA TGTGCCAGCCACGAACAGGGGCTTCTTGTATACACCTTC. This sequence encodes CASHEQGLLVYTF.

The gene calls are TRBV10-3 and TRBJ1-1; D call uncertain. The CDR3 covers 16 residues. V was trimmed by 0 bases and J by 2 bases, leaving 13 bases between them. Germline CDR1 reads ENHRY; CDR2 reads SYGVKD. The CDR3 nucleotides are TGTGCCATCAGTGAGTCGGGAGGTCTCATAAACACTGAAGCTTTCTTT. This encodes CAISESGGLINTEAFF.

The chain links TRBV5-1 to TRBJ1-2; TRBD1 might be the D (6 bases). Germline CDR1 SGHRS, CDR2 YFSETQ. The CDR3 length is 14 residues. V was pared by 4 bases and J by 6 bases, with 16 bases between. The chain's CDR3 is CASSHGTIGDGYTF. The CDR3 nucleotides read TGCGCCAGCAGCCATGGGACAATCGGCGATGGCTACACCTTC.

The chain combines TRBV4-1 with TRBJ1-2; D is possibly TRBD1 (5 bases). V was cut by 1 base and J by 4 bases, with 13 bases left in between. The CDR3 is 15 amino acids. Germline V gives CDR1 MGHRA, CDR2 YSYEKL. The CDR3 sequence is CASSQVPEGLYGYTF. CDR3 nucleotide sequence: TGCGCCAGCAGCCAAGTACCGGAGGGGCTCTATGGCTACACCTTC.

The V and J genes are TRBV19 and TRBJ2-1; D is unresolved. Germline assignment: CDR1 LNHDA and CDR2 SQIVND (reference sequence). The V end lost 4 bases, the J end lost 4 bases, and 11 bases lay between the germline ends. This CDR3 comprises 14 residues. CDR3 residues: CASSTLTGYNEQFF. As DNA, the CDR3 is TGTGCCAGTAGTACACTCACTGGATACAATGAGCAGTTCTTC.

The chain combines TRBV20-1 with TRBJ1-1; 8 bases map to TRBD1. Germline lookup yields CDR1 DFQATT and CDR2 SNEGSKA (reference sequence). The CDR3 is 11 residues long. Trimming cost V 5 bases and J 10 bases; bases outside gene matches: 6. CDR3 DNA: TGCAGTGCTCCCTACAGGGGGGCAGCTTTCTTT. It encodes CSAPYRGAAFF.

This CDR3 is CAISEGAGMNSGNTIYF. CDR3 nucleotide sequence: TGTGCCATCAGTGAGGGGGCAGGGATGAATTCTGGAAACACCATATATTTT. The chain uses TRBV10-3 and TRBJ1-3, with D possibly matching TRBD1 (5 bases). V lost 2 bases and J lost 1, with 15 bases in between. Germline CDR1 reads ENHRY; CDR2 reads SYGVKD. CDR3 length equals 17 residues.

The rearrangement uses TRBV11-2 and TRBJ2-7, with a tentative D call TRBD1 (5 bases). Germline CDR1 SGHAT, CDR2 FQNNGV. V was pared by 8 bases and J by 0 bases, with 11 bases between. This CDR3 is 13 amino acids long. The CDR3 reads CASLGRGSYEQYF. CDR3 sequence (DNA): TGTGCCAGCTTGGGTAGGGGCTCCTACGAGCAGTACTTC.

The gene calls are TRBV30 and TRBJ2-3; 9 nucleotides align to TRBD2. The V gene end was trimmed by 5 bases and the J gene end by 4 bases; junction bases not matched to a gene: 7. CDR1 is GTSNPN and CDR2 is SVGIG in the germline V gene (reference sequence). This CDR3 has 14 amino acids. This CDR3 is CAWAGGLAADTQYF. The CDR3 DNA reads TGTGCCTGGGCGGGGGGGCTGGCCGCAGATACGCAGTATTTT.

This clone was detected a few times. The chain carries TRBV9 and TRBJ1-2, with 9 bases identical to TRBD1. CDR1 and CDR2 from the germline V gene are SGDLS and YYNGEE. The CDR3 covers 13 residues. V shed 2 bases and J 8 bases; nucleotides not matched to a gene: 4. For the CDR3, the DNA is TGTGCCAGCAGCGTTGACAGGGGGAACGGCTACACCTTC. Translation: CASSVDRGNGYTF.

The V and J genes are TRBV5-1 and TRBJ1-2; TRBD1 is a possible D gene (6 bases). There are 12 residues in the CDR3. Germline-derived CDR1 and CDR2 are SGHRS and YFSETQ. The V end was cut by 4 bases, the J end by 7 bases, with 11 bases between. In DNA form, the CDR3 reads TGCGCCAGCAGCCCGGGGACATCTGGCTACACCTTC. Its translation is CASSPGTSGYTF. Together with reference TRBV5-1 and TRBJ1-2, the CDR3 gives the full variable domain: KAGVTQTPRYLIKTRGQQVTLSCSPISGHRSVSWYQQTPGQGLQFLFEYFSETQRNKGNFPGRFSGRQFSNSRSEMNVSTLELGDSALYLCASSPGTSGYTFGSGTRLTVV.

The chain employs TRBV5-4 and TRBJ1-2, with D unresolved. V lost 3 bases and J lost 10, with 13 bases in between. Germline-derived CDR1 and CDR2 are SGHNT and YYREEE (reference sequence). The CDR3 totals 12 residues. CDR3 DNA sequence: TGTGCCAGCAGCTATATTGAGTCGGACTACACCTTC. Protein: CASSYIESDYTF.

This clone appeared a few times. Distinct nucleotide sequences in the sample also encode this CDR3. The genes are TRBV5-8 and TRBJ2-1; tentative D call: TRBD1 (6 bases). The CDR3 is made up of 15 amino acids. V gave up 0 bases and J gave up 3 bases, with 10 bases separating them. The V gene's germline CDR1 is SGHTS and CDR2 YDEGEE. The chain's CDR3 is CASSLGQGSYNEQFF. DNA of the CDR3: TGTGCCAGCAGCTTGGGTCAGGGGAGCTACAATGAGCAGTTCTTC.

This clone has a handful of counts. This sequence joins TRBV7-6 and TRBJ1-1; weak D call: TRBD1 (5 bases). The CDR3 spans 15 residues. V lost 2 bases to trimming and J lost 2 bases, with 12 bases between them. Germline V gene sequence: CDR1 SGHVS, CDR2 FNYEAQ. The CDR3 loop is CASSLRAGQNTEAFF. CDR3 nucleotide sequence: TGTGCCAGCAGCTTACGTGCAGGACAAAACACTGAAGCTTTCTTT.

This clone was counted between two and nine times. The gene calls are TRBV30 and TRBJ1-4; D gene unclear. The V gene's germline CDR1 is GTSNPN and CDR2 SVGIG (reference sequence). There are 12 residues in the CDR3. V lost 2 bases, J lost 8 bases, and 9 bases lay in between. This CDR3 reads CAWSLRGEKLFF. The CDR3 DNA follows: TGTGCCTGGAGTCTGAGAGGAGAAAAACTGTTTTTT.